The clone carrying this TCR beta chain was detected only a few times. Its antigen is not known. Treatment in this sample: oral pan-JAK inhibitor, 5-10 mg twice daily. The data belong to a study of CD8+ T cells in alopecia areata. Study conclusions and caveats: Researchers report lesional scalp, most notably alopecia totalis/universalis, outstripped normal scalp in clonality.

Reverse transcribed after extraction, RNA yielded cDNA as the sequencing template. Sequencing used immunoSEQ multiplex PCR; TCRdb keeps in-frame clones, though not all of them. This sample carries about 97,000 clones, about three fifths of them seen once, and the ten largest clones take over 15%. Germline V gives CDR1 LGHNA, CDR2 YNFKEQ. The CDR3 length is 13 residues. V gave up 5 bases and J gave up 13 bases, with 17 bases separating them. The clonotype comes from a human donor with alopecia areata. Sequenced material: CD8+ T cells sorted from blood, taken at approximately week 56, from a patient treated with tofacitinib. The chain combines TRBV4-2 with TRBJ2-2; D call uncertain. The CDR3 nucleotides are TGTGCCAGCAGCTCCCACTCCGCCCGAGGGCTGTTTTTT. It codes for CASSSHSARGLFF.